Following are 12 T cell receptor beta chains from one sample sequenced in a study of blood T cells in healthy people across ages. A second PCR, run for about 6 to 12 cycles, used a sample-barcoded 5' primer plus a J-beta primer mix. TCRdb passed the 5' RACE reads through MiXCR, listing each CDR3 protein once. The table records 720,000 or so distinct CDR3 sequences, around 41% of them present only once. The source material was blood. The receptors stem from a man older than 75 in good health.

The CDR3 spells CASTGLAGATQYF. DNA of the CDR3: TGTGCCAGCACCGGACTAGCCGGGGCGACCCAGTACTTC. V usage is TRBV12-3 or TRBV12-4 and J usage is TRBJ2-7, with 8 bases identical to TRBD2. The J call is in doubt because the DNA end fits TRBJ2-5 better. The length of the CDR3 is 13 residues.

The sample holds one count of this clonotype. The genes are TRBV11-3 and TRBJ2-1, with no clear D. The CDR3 has 13 residues. Germline CDR1 reads SGHNT; CDR2 reads YENEEA. The V end was cut by 4 bases, the J end by 7 bases, with 11 bases between. The CDR3 sequence is CASSSRTRNEQFF. CDR3 sequence (DNA): TGTGCCAGCAGCTCCCGGACCAGGAATGAGCAGTTCTTC.

V is TRBV6-5 and J is TRBJ1-1; a possible D gene is TRBD1 (5 bases). CDR1 is MNHEY and CDR2 is SVGAGI in the germline V gene. V was shortened by 2 bases and J by 5 bases, with 18 bases between the two germline ends. The CDR3 is 16 residues long. The CDR3 is CASSYTPPGIGTEAFF. In nucleotides, the CDR3 is TGTGCCAGCAGTTACACACCTCCAGGGATTGGGACTGAAGCTTTCTTT.

This clonotype has ten or more counts. The chain carries TRBV6-2 or TRBV6-3 and TRBJ2-7, with 8 bases matching TRBD1. Per the germline V gene, CDR1 is MNHEY and CDR2 is SVGEGT. V lost 4 bases and J lost 6; bases outside the gene matches: 8. The CDR3 is 14 amino acids. CDR3 loop: CASSFDRGVREQYF. The CDR3 DNA follows: TGTGCCAGCAGTTTCGACAGGGGTGTACGCGAGCAGTACTTC.

This chain connects TRBV6-1 to TRBJ2-4; D gene uncertain. The end of the DNA aligns better with TRBJ2-7, so the J call may be wrong. Germline lookup yields CDR1 MNHNS and CDR2 SASEGT. This CDR3 is built from 13 residues. The CDR3 loop reads CASSEAKIYEQYF. The CDR3 DNA sequence: TGTGCCAGCAGTGAAGCAAAAATCTACGAGCAGTACTTC.

J is TRBJ2-5 and V is TRBV20-1, with TRBD1 matching over 10 bases. The end of the DNA aligns better with TRBJ2-7, so the J call may be wrong. The CDR3 is 13 residues long. CDR1 is DFQATT, CDR2 SNEGSKA, per germline (reference sequence). The CDR3 region is CSVMDRGTYEQYF. CDR3 nucleotides: TGCAGTGTCATGGACAGGGGGACATACGAGCAGTACTTC.

This clonotype was seen many times. The gene calls are TRBV3-1 and TRBJ2-7; 12 bases are shared with TRBD2. Germline-derived CDR1 and CDR2 are LGHDT and YNNKEL (reference sequence). Trimming removed 4 bases from V and 0 bases from J; junction bases left unmatched: 13. There are 19 residues in the CDR3. This chain's CDR3 is CASSLERTSGARVSYEQYF. DNA of the CDR3: TGTGCCAGCAGCCTAGAAAGGACTAGCGGGGCTCGAGTCTCCTACGAGCAGTACTTC.

This clonotype has just a few counts. The chain links TRBV9 to TRBJ2-1, with 11 bases that match TRBD2. J gave up 9 bases and V 0 bases, and 8 bases lay outside the gene matches. CDR3 length equals 16 residues. In germline, CDR1 is SGDLS, CDR2 YYNGEE. This CDR3 is CASSVGVAGGPSEQFF. CDR3 DNA sequence: TGTGCCAGCAGCGTAGGGGTAGCGGGAGGGCCAAGTGAGCAGTTCTTC. Full variable domain (rest looked up from reference TRBV9 and TRBJ2-1): DSGVTQTPKHLITATGQRVTLRCSPRSGDLSVYWYQQSLDQGLQFLIQYYNGEERAKGNILERFSAQQFPDLHSELNLSSLELGDSALYFCASSVGVAGGPSEQFFGPGTRLTVL.

The J gene is TRBJ2-6, the V gene TRBV4-3; the D is unclear. CDR3 length equals 17 residues. The V end lost 1 base, the J end lost 4 bases, and 14 bases lay between the germline ends. Germline assignment: CDR1 LGHNA and CDR2 YSLEER. CDR3 nucleotides: TGCGCCAGCAGCCAAGGTCCAGTCGACCAAGGGGCCAACGTCCTGACTTTC. It specifies CASSQGPVDQGANVLTF.

Note on this clonotype: A single base separates this from a much larger clone, so it may be a read error. The chain combines TRBV12-5 with TRBJ2-3; 7 bases agree with TRBD2. Germline CDR1 is LGHNT and CDR2 is FRNRAP. CDR3 length: 14 amino acids. V lost 5 bases and J lost 6; bases outside the gene matches: 8. CDR3 amino acids: CASGVASGGDTQYF. CDR3 nucleotide sequence: TGTGCTAGTGGTGTCGCTAGCGGTGGGGATACGCAGTATTTT.

This clonotype was observed a few times. This chain joins TRBV20-1 and TRBJ2-1; 8 nucleotides agree with TRBD2. Germline loops: CDR1 DFQATT, CDR2 SNEGSKA (reference sequence). Trimming cost V 1 base and J 6 bases; bases outside gene matches: 11. The CDR3 contains 16 residues. The CDR3 region has the DNA TGCAGTGCTAGAGGCGGAGTAGTTCGGGGGGGCAATGAGCAGTTCTTC. Translated, it gives CSARGGVVRGGNEQFF.

The chain recombines TRBV9 with TRBJ2-1; 7 nucleotides match TRBD1. The DNA end is more similar to TRBJ2-7, so the J call may be wrong. The CDR3 has 14 residues. Looked up from germline, CDR1 is SGDLS and CDR2 is YYNGEE. CDR3 sequence reads: CASQGDYSYNEQYF. DNA of the CDR3: TGTGCCTCCCAGGGGGATTACTCCTACAATGAGCAGTACTTC.